Here is one TCR beta chain with its context. The data stem from a study of blood T cell repertoires in COVID-19. Cohort 3 donors were reported recovered after two negative PCRs, clearance, or symptom resolution. In the source study's methods: Amplification from reference gene primers served as the basis for estimated nucleated cell counts. The method was immunoSEQ multiplex PCR; TCRdb's version includes in-frame clones alone and lacks a portion of them. The DNA gave D and trimming, while V, J and clone size come from that table. This sample has around 250,000 clones, with over 75% found just once. Sequencing was carried out using PBMCs or T cells enriched from blood (not recorded which). The clonotype originates from a man aged 18 to 30 who had recovered from COVID-19.

CDR3 loop: CASSPREGGRETQYF. The CDR3 DNA reads TGTGCCAGCTCACCCCGGGAGGGGGGCAGAGAGACCCAGTACTTC. This sequence joins TRBV18 and TRBJ2-5; TRBD2 aligns across 8 bases. The CDR3 is 15 residues long. Germline assignment: CDR1 KGHSH and CDR2 LQKENI. V lost 3 bases, J lost 4 bases, and 7 bases stayed unmatched.